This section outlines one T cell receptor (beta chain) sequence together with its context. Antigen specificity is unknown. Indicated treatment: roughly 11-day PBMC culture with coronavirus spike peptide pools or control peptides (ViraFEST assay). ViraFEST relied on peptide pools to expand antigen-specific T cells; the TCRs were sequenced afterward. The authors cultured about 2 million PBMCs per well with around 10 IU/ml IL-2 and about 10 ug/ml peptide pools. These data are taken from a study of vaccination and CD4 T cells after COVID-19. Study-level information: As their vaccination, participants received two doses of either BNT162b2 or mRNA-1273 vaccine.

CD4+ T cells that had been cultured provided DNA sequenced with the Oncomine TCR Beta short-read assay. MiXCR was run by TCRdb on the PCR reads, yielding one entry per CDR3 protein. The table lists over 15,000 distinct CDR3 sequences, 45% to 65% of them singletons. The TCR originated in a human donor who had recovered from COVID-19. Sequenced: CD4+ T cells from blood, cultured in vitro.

This CDR3 reads CASSIGGGYTEAFF. CDR3 nucleotide sequence: TGCGCCAGCAGCATAGGGGGTGGGTACACTGAAGCTTTCTTT. V usage is TRBV5-1 and J usage is TRBJ1-1; possibly TRBD1 for D (6 bases). V was cut by 4 bases and J by 3 bases, with 13 bases left in between. Germline CDR1 and CDR2: SGHRS and YFSETQ. The CDR3 has 14 residues.